This T cell receptor (beta chain) was observed in a study of T cells in Graves' hyperthyroidism and ophthalmopathy. The study's findings and limits: Most clonotypes that expanded in the thyroid above 0.001 also showed up in blood. The model identified upcoming ophthalmopathy a median around 6 months ahead of onset.

V was pared by 5 bases and J by 8 bases, with 12 bases of the junction left unmatched. The CDR3 spans 15 residues. TCR beta CDR3 region amplification was performed from RNA transcripts. The HTBI primer set drove a first-round RT-PCR of the TCR CDR3. MiXCR was run by TCRdb on the multiplex PCR reads, yielding one entry per CDR3 protein. The table lists 45,000 to 60,000 distinct CDR3 sequences, 49% of them singletons. This clonotype was picked up many times. Its antigen is as yet unknown. At least 3 on the Clinical Activity Score was recorded for ophthalmopathy patients, who also had NOSPECS grade at least 4 and duration under 3 months. Diagnosing involved the use of clinical symptoms, serum thyroxine and TRAb, thyroid ultrasound and orbital computed tomography.

The chain combines TRBV12-3 or TRBV12-4 with TRBJ2-3, with TRBD2 matching 8 bases. The sequence was collected from a woman in her 30s with Graves' ophthalmopathy. The sequenced sample was blood. DNA of the CDR3: TGTGCCAGCAGTGGAGTCCGGGAGGGCACGGCTACGCAGTATTTT. It is translated as CASSGVREGTATQYF.